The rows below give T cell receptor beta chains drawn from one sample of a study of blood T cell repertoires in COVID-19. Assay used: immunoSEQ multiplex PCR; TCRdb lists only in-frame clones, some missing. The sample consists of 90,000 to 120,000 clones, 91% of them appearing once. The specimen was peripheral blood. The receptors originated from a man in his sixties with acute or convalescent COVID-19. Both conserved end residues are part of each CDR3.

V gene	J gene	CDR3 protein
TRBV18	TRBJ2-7	CASSPSILPSETYEQYF
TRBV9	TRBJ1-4	CASGEGARNEKLFF
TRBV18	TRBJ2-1	CASSPPASGRRDEQFF
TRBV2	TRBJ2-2	CASSAPGAGELFF
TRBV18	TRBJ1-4	CASSSGTGNEKLFF
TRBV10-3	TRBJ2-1	CAISLGLGIAHEQFF
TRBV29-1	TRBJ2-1	CSVEELMSGEQFF
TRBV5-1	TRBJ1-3	CASSLVGVGNTIYF
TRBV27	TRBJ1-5	CASSFLSGGRSNQPQHF
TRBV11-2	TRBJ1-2	CASSPTGEYGYTF
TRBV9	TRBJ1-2	CASSLPRQGANYGYTF
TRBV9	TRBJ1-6	CASSVGGENSPLHF
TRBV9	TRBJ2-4	CASSALSQGAKNIQYF
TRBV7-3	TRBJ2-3	CASSRRQGGTDTQYF
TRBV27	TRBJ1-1	CASRLWQATEAFF
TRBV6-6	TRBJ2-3	CASSYSGDSGADTQYF
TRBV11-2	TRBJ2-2	CASSRTGLGNTGELFF
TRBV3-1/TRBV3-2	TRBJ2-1	CASSPSLLAGVYNEQFF
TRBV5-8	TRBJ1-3	CASSPLLQGAGNTIYF
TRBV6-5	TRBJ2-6	CATYRAGANVLTF
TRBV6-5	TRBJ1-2	CATQPRDSYNYGYTF
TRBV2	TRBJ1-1	CASSEGGLNTEAFF
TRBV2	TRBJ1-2	CASKSQYSDRGRSYGYTF
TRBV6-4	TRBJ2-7	CASELAGGTYEQYF
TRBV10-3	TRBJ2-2	CAISASSSGGYTGELFF
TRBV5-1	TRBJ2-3	CASSPGLALGTQYF
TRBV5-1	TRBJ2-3	CASSLERQNTDTQYF
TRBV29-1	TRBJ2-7	CSVETGDPSLEQYF
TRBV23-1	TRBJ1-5	CASSVRDKYSNQPQHF
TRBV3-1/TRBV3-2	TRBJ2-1	CASSPEVDYNEQFF
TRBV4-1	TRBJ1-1	CASSPGGGRMDTEAFF
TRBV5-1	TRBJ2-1	CASSPDGAYNEQFF
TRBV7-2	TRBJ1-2	CASSPGPSQRGYTF
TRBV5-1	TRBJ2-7	CASSLAGERYEQYF
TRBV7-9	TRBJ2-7	CASSLLASGRAGTYEQYF
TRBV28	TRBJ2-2	CASSLQGPNTGELFF
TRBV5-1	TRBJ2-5	CASSPPPEGTQYF
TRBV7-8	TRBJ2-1	CASSPSRLASYNEQFF
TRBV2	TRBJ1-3	CASKAGSGNTIYF
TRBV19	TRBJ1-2	CASSPPSGLLNYGYTF
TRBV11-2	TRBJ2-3	CASSLVQWELSTDTQYF
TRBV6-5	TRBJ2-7	CASRPQGGLSEQYF
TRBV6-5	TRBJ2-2	CASLYYWGSTGELFF
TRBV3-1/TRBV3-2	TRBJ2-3	CASSRPLAGVTDTQYF
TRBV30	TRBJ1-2	CAWTVGGGYTF
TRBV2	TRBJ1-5	CASSAEGDQPQHF
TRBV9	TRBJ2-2	CASSPQGLTNTGELFF
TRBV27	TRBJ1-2	CASSLSIGTGVYGYTF
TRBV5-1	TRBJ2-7	CASKQGLSYEQYF
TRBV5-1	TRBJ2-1	CASSLERRLAGVGNEQFF